The sequence of this TCR beta chain was determined in a study of CD8 T cells in ankylosing spondylitis. This CDR3 region has 15 residues. The germline CDR1 and CDR2 sequences are SGHVS and FNYEAQ. Unmatched junction bases numbered 5, after V lost 3 bases and J lost 7 bases. This clonotype has only a few counts. Quantitative 5'-RACE with molecular barcodes was used to make the TCR beta libraries. TCRdb analysed the 5' RACE reads with MiXCR anew, one entry per CDR3 protein. The sample holds some 130,000 distinct CDR3 sequences, about an eighth seen once. Sequenced material: blood, either unsorted or a sorted T cell fraction (not recorded which). This clonotype was sampled from a female donor with ankylosing spondylitis or in good health (not recorded which). The V gene is TRBV7-6, the J gene TRBJ2-1, with TRBD2 identical over 11 bases. CDR3 residues: CASSFLAGGPNEQFF. DNA for the CDR3: TGTGCCAGCAGCTTCTTAGCGGGAGGGCCTAATGAGCAGTTCTTC.